What follows are 9 T cell receptor beta chains derived from one specimen sequenced in a study of cytomegalovirus exposure and HLA in healthy donors. A multiplex PCR was run with 60 Vbeta primers and 13 Jbeta primers. Assay used: immunoSEQ multiplex PCR; TCRdb lists only in-frame clones, some missing. Among about 150,000 clones, 80% were seen once, and the ten largest hold around 5.6%. Input material: PBMCs. Receptors originate from a woman in her thirties or forties in good health and CMV-seropositive.

V and J are TRBV19 and TRBJ2-3; weak D call: TRBD2 (6 bases). The CDR3 spans 13 residues. Germline lookup yields CDR1 LNHDA and CDR2 SQIVND (reference sequence). Deletions cut 4 bases from V and 1 base from J, with 6 bases between. The CDR3 DNA sequence: TGTGCCAGTAGTAAGCGGGGCACAGATACGCAGTATTTT. It yields the protein CASSKRGTDTQYF.

The genes are TRBV27 and TRBJ2-6; 7 bases match TRBD2. Trimming cost V 3 bases and J 2 bases; bases outside gene matches: 4. This CDR3 contains 16 residues. Germline CDR1 is MNHEY and CDR2 is SMNVEV (reference sequence). The CDR3 loop reads CASSFHGGTGANVLTF. In DNA, the CDR3 is TGTGCCAGCAGTTTCCACGGGGGGACTGGGGCCAACGTCCTGACTTTC.

The chain has TRBV5-1 and TRBJ1-2; D perhaps matches TRBD1 (5 bases). Per the germline V gene, CDR1 is SGHRS and CDR2 is YFSETQ. Trimming cost V 0 bases and J 6 bases, with 15 bases left between them. This CDR3 region has 15 residues. The CDR3 DNA reads as TGCGCCAGCAGCTTGGCCGGGGGAACCCGGGATGGCTACACCTTC. Its protein is CASSLAGGTRDGYTF.

This chain links TRBV6-1 with TRBJ2-7; the D gene is possibly TRBD2 (7 bases). The CDR3 sequence is 15 residues long. V was trimmed by 8 bases and J by 5 bases, leaving 22 bases between them. In germline, CDR1 is MNHNS, CDR2 SASEGT. CDR3 nucleotides: TGTGCCAGCGGGGGGGCTCCGGACGGGGATAACGAGCAGTACTTC. Translation: CASGGAPDGDNEQYF.

The chain employs TRBV7-9 and TRBJ1-2, with D tentatively TRBD1 (6 bases). CDR1 is SEHNR and CDR2 is FQNEAQ in the germline V gene (reference sequence). Trimming removed 5 bases from V and 1 base from J, with 23 bases in between. This CDR3 contains 18 residues. For the CDR3, the DNA is TGTGCCAGCAGCCCCCTGAGGGAACAGGGTCCCATTAACTATGGCTACACCTTC. It is translated as CASSPLREQGPINYGYTF. The full variable domain, in which reference TRBV7-9 and TRBJ1-2 provide the parts outside the CDR3, is DTGVSQNPRHKITKRGQNVTFRCDPISEHNRLYWYRQTLGQGPEFLTYFQNEAQLEKSRLLSDRFSAERPKGSFSTLEIQRTEQGDSAMYLCASSPLREQGPINYGYTFGSGTRLTVV.

The CDR3 region has the DNA TGTGCCATCTCGGCCCGACTAGCGGGAGTTGGCGAGCAGTACTTC. Residues: CAISARLAGVGEQYF. V is TRBV10-3 and J is TRBJ2-7; 12 nucleotides line up with TRBD2. V gave up 8 bases and J gave up 6 bases; unmatched junction bases: 11. The germline V gene has CDR1 ENHRY and CDR2 SYGVKD. There are 15 residues in the CDR3.

This sequence joins TRBV6-1 and TRBJ2-7; 9 nucleotides align to TRBD2. Trimming cost V 3 bases and J 3 bases; bases outside gene matches: 15. The CDR3 is 18 amino acids. CDR1 is MNHNS, CDR2 SASEGT, per germline. The DNA of the CDR3 is TGTGCCAGCAGTGACTTAACTCCGGGACTAGCCTCCCGCTACGAGCAGTACTTC. This codes for CASSDLTPGLASRYEQYF.

This chain connects TRBV11-2 to TRBJ2-2, with TRBD1 as a possible D gene (6 bases). Trimming removed 5 bases at V and 1 base at J, with 11 bases between. Per the germline V gene, CDR1 is SGHAT and CDR2 is FQNNGV. The CDR3 spans 15 residues. The CDR3 protein is CASSLGTLNTGELFF. CDR3 DNA sequence: TGTGCCAGCAGCCTCGGGACATTGAACACCGGGGAGCTGTTTTTT.

This sequence joins TRBV19 and TRBJ1-1; D unresolved. The ends were cut back, 5 bases at V and 1 base at J, with 5 bases in the middle. Per germline, CDR1 LNHDA and CDR2 SQIVND (reference sequence). The CDR3 length is 12 residues. CDR3 loop: CASSYTNTEAFF. CDR3 DNA sequence: TGTGCCAGTAGTTACACGAACACTGAAGCTTTCTTT.